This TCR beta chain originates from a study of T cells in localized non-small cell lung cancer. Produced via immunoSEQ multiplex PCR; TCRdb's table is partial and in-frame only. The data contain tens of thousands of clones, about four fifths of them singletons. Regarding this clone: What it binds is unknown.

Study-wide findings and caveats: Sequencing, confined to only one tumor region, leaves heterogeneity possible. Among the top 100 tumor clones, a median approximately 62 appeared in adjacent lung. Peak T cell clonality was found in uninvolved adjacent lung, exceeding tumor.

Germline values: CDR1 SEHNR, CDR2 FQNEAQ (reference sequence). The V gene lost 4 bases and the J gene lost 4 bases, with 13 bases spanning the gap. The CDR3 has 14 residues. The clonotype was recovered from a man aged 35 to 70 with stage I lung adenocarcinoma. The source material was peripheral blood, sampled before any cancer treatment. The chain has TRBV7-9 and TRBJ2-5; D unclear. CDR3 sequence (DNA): TGTGCCAGCAGCTCGGAGCCATGGGGAGAGACCCAGTACTTC. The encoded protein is CASSSEPWGETQYF. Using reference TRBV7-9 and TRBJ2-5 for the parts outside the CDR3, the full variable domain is DTGVSQNPRHKITKRGQNVTFRCDPISEHNRLYWYRQTLGQGPEFLTYFQNEAQLEKSRLLSDRFSAERPKGSFSTLEIQRTEQGDSAMYLCASSSEPWGETQYFGPGTRLLVL.